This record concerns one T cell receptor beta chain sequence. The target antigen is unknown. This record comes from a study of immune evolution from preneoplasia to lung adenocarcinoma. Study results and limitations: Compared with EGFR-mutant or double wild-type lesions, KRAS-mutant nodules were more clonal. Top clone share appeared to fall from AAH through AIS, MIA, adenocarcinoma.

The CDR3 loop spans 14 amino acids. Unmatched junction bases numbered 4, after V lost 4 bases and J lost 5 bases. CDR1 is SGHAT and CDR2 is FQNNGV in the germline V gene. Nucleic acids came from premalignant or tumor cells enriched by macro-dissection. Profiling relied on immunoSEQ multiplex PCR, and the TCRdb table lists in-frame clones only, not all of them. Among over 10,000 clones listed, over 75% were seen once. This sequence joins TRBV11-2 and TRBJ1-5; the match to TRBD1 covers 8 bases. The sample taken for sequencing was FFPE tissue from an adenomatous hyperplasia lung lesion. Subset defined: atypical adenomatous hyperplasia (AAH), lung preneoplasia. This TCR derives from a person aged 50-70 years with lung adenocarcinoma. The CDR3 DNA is TGTGCCAGCAGCTCGGACAGGGCGGATCAGCCCCAGCATTTT. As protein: CASSSDRADQPQHF.